The present T cell receptor (beta chain) was sequenced within a study of cytomegalovirus exposure and HLA in healthy donors (dated by TCRdb to the late 2010s). Notes on the research overall: According to an earlier analysis of around 600 of the donors, about 179 million T cells yielded 90 million to 130 million unique TCR beta sequences and 276 Gb of sequence data. An early release covering approximately 600 HLA-typed donors comprised about 300 gigabases of sequencing data and 85 million or so unique TCR sequences. Of the roughly 400 genotyped donors, approximately 82% fell in the genetic ancestry cluster associated with self-reported Caucasian donors. The aim of the study was to test whether cataloging public T cell receptors could identify signatures of past pathogen exposure. The T cell repertoires of about 700 subjects were profiled by immunosequencing and related to cytomegalovirus serostatus. Along with the roughly 700-subject first cohort, a separate validation cohort of over 90 different subjects was used. To predict cytomegalovirus infection status, the study brought together high-throughput TCR immunosequencing, statistical association of individual TCRs with disease status, and machine learning. A later analysis re-analyzed previously published TCR beta repertoires from roughly 690 donors and added high-resolution HLA genotyping to study TCR occurrence patterns. Rather than drawing on any new phenotypic data, the later analysis identified candidate immune exposures from TCR beta sequences and the way those sequences occurred across donors. To decide whether each TCR beta V gene segment behaved as functional or pseudogenic, an earlier analysis of approximately 600 of the donors relied on high-throughput TCR beta sequencing. Alongside the repertoire data, information on donor age, sex, ethnicity and CMV serostatus was compiled. Genome-wide SNP genotypes for about 65% of the roughly 700 donors were used in a later genetic analysis, which treated that subset as a discovery cohort. Every repertoire in the discovery cohort had been generated on one and the same sequencing platform. HLA typing included class I and class II loci at four-digit resolution. Typing coverage differed by locus: A, B, C, DRB1 and DQB1 were typed in roughly 629-630 donors, DQA1 in approximately 520, DPA1 in approximately 600, and DPB1 in about 450. Roughly five DR-DQ haplotypes were handled as single units for association and clustering, since linkage in the cohort was strong. Among some 410 genotyped donors of the cohort, an average of roughly 230,000 unique TCR beta nucleotide sequences was sequenced per donor, of which about 19% were non-productive.

Trimming at the junction amounts to 0 bases on V and 0 bases on J, and the germline ends lie 10 bases apart. Looking up the germline V gene yields CDR1 SGHRS and CDR2 YFSETQ. The CDR3 holds 16 amino acids from the cysteine to the phenylalanine. Just the 48-base CDR3 DNA is kept, in frame starting at base 1. In total, approximately 690 healthy bone marrow donors made up the cohort. Cohort members were all nominally healthy when sampled, although unrecorded immune exposures were likely present. The donor was CMV seronegative and was included in the group of a few hundred seronegative cohort members. Every donor gave a peripheral blood sample, and the peripheral blood mononuclear cells from that sample were used for TCR beta sequencing. The Qiagen DNeasy Blood Extraction Kit was used to extract genomic DNA from the blood cell samples. To prepare the library, the immunoSEQ multiplex PCR assay was applied. A mixture of 60 forward primers for TCR Vbeta segments and 13 reverse primers for TCR Jbeta segments was used in the multiplex PCR. The CDR3 region of rearranged TCR beta genes was amplified from genomic DNA with a multiplex PCR assay. Amplified TCR beta libraries were sequenced as 87-base-pair reads on the Illumina HiSeq System. Turning to the authors' computational methods: A later analysis tallied around 80 million unique TCR beta chains across the 700 or so repertoires, and some 10 million of those chains were shared by two or more donors. Raw reads were error-corrected and collapsed into unique sequences by a nearest-neighbor algorithm in which closely related sequences were merged to remove PCR and sequencing errors. To assign V, D and J gene segments, CDR3 sequences were aligned to IMGT reference sequences. Each retained sequence needed at least a six-nucleotide match to both a V gene segment and a J gene segment. Rearrangements were called productive when the CDR3 lacked stop codons and stayed in frame with V and J; all others were non-productive. Following IMGT convention, CDR3 was defined as the stretch from the second conserved V-encoded cysteine to the conserved J-encoded phenylalanine. Sequences without an unambiguous match to a single V gene segment were excluded from the earlier analysis of approximately 600 of the donors. An earlier analysis of over 450 of the donors classified V segments as functional when productive rearrangements were above 56.7% and as segregating when the standard deviation between donors was above 5%. To diagnose cytomegalovirus status from the catalog of TCR beta chain sequences, a statistical classification framework was built. A later analysis assigned V and J genes by comparing TCR nucleotide sequences with IMGT/GENE-DB human TR gene sequences. Using the TCRdist pipeline, a later analysis assigned CDR3 sequences along with most-parsimonious VDJ recombination scenarios. A later analysis defined each TCR beta chain by its CDR3 amino acid sequence plus V-gene family, and excluded reads lacking a unique V-gene family. As a way to deal with suspected cross-contamination and a sequencing artifact, a later analysis dropped approximately 570 nucleotide sequences that were highly shared and had low generation probability. A later analysis calculated a clonal expansion index for each public chain from normalized within-repertoire ranks of inferred template counts. A later analysis computed generation probabilities with a VDJ recombination model fitted to out-of-frame rearrangements, and checked the results against IGoR. In a later analysis, hypergeometric tests were used to score TCR-TCR, TCR-HLA and TCR-CMV co-occurrence, with a repertoire-size bias correction applied to TCR pairs. To estimate false discovery rates, a later analysis permuted the HLA or CMV assignments 20 times. A later analysis grouped co-occurring TCRs with DBSCAN, adding TCRdist sequence similarity when clustering within HLA-allele-positive subsets. Repertoires with fewer than 30,000 or more than 120,000 public chains, plus five repertoires with anomalous nucleotide sharing, were excluded from co-occurrence clustering. Imported from immuneACCESS, the table was reduced by TCRdb to in-frame sequences with V and J called. These copies leave out some clones; in studies compared against another copy, an unresolved V gene accounts for under half, and the cause of the remainder is not known. D and trimming come from the DNA, and the V and J calls and clone size come from that table. The sample table lists roughly 190,000 clones, approximately 80% of them with a count of one. Over 1.5% of the sample rests with the top ten.

Study-level results and caveats: It was suggested by the authors that the approach could potentially be generalized to other disease states and immunological phenotypes. HLA typing was unavailable for some donors at each locus, so association tests used only the typed subset. Approximately 18 rarely observed V segments, including chromosome 9 orphons, were excluded from the earlier analysis of approximately 500 of the donors because counts were too low. Some IMGT-functional V segments, including TRBV6-2 and TRBV6-3, could not be told apart with the 87-base-pair reads, so those segments were excluded. The sequencing pipeline was judged likely to have produced a cluster of highly shared sequence variants as a technical artifact. Presence/absence analyses assumed roughly uniform sequencing depth across donors, an assumption that may not hold. A further reported finding was that TCR beta sequences accurately predicted the HLA-A and HLA-B alleles for most subjects in the first cohort. In a later analysis, 16,951 TCR beta sequences were associated with specific HLA alleles at a false discovery rate of 0.05. A later analysis found that HLA-associated TCR beta chains were more clonally expanded and had lower generation probabilities than equally common non-associated chains. In vitro tests confirmed that a few of the cytomegalovirus-associated TCR beta chains recognize cytomegalovirus antigens. Across donors, most TCR sequences were observed very rarely, whereas some public TCRs were present in many individuals. Correlated functional status among segregating V segments might reflect linkage disequilibrium, but an unknown experimental factor could not be ruled out. Broadly in line with IMGT annotations, most TCR beta V segments showed up in productive rearrangements about 90% or about 30% of the time in an earlier analysis of approximately 600 of the donors. In this cohort, only TCR beta chains were sequenced, and detectable features were limited by the absence of alpha or paired-chain data. For the cohort, immune exposure information was limited to CMV serostatus. In both the original and validation cohorts, the classifier was reported to diagnose cytomegalovirus status with high specificity and sensitivity. A later genetic analysis reported fewer N-insertions in productive TCRs among donors in an Asian-associated ancestry cluster than the roughly 640-donor mean. In the study, approximately 160 TCR beta chains were listed as associated with cytomegalovirus. According to a later analysis, parvovirus B19, influenza, CMV and Epstein-Barr virus appeared linked to several top co-occurrence clusters. In a later genetic analysis, a missense DCLRE1C variant was associated with V-gene and J-gene trimming of TCR beta chains, and the association was replicated in an independent cohort. In a later analysis, most CMV-associated TCR beta chains were found to appear HLA-restricted, with HLA associations seemingly driven largely by CMV exposure. When HLA alleles, especially DR and DQ, strongly co-occurred, TCR associations were difficult to assign to individual alleles. According to a later analysis, TCR association rates differed among HLA loci, with DRB1 alleles showing the most associated TCRs and HLA-C alleles showing the fewest.

This clone turned up a few times. Its antigen is not yet known. Qualities for individual bases were not recorded, and no much larger clone is one base off. This clonotype was sampled from a woman aged 30 to 39 in good health and CMV-seronegative. Sequencing was performed on PBMCs. The sequence joins TRBV5-1 to TRBJ1-5; no D gene call is confident. DNA sequence: TGCGCCAGCAGCTTGGATGGCAGACTTAGCAATCAGCCCCAGCATTTT. The translation is CASSLDGRLSNQPQHF.